The sequence of this T cell receptor beta chain was determined in a study of OX40 agonist ivuxolimab in advanced cancers. Study as a whole: Dose-escalation patients' cancers were hepatocellular carcinoma, melanoma, renal cell or head and neck cancer.

Overall study results and limits: Researchers did not establish what antigens the expanded peripheral T cells target. A proportion of nonresponders additionally exhibited low normalized T-cell clonal expansion.

As concerns this clone: Its antigen is unidentified.

Generated by immunoSEQ multiplex PCR, the TCRdb table keeps only in-frame clones and is missing some. The profile shows roughly 90,000 clones, over 85% of them singletons. This CDR3 region has 15 residues. J was trimmed by 2 bases and V by 6 bases; bases with no gene match: 5. The germline V gene has CDR1 MDHEN and CDR2 SYDVKM. Here the sequenced sample was CD4+ or CD8+ T cells sorted from blood, taken in a trial of the OX40 agonist ivuxolimab. The chain combines TRBV28 with TRBJ2-5, with TRBD2 matching over 11 bases. The receptor comes from an adult with an advanced solid tumor such as melanoma, head and neck, liver or kidney cancer. Here the CDR3 reads CASRTLAGGQETQYF. The CDR3, as DNA: TGTGCCAGCAGGACCCTAGCGGGGGGACAAGAGACCCAGTACTTC.